A selection of T cell receptor beta chains follows, all from one sample in a study of spatial heterogeneity in lung cancer. TCRdb re-derived calls from the 5' RACE reads in MiXCR, one entry per CDR3 protein. The sample holds more than 75,000 distinct CDR3 sequences, less than 20% seen once. Here the sequenced sample was PBMCs, taken at follow-up. The receptor set was obtained from a male donor with early-stage non-small cell lung cancer. CDR3s include the opening cysteine and the closing phenylalanine or tryptophan. A D gene is named only where the DNA matches it firmly. Clone size is given for some rows only: seen once, a few or many times, or a class if the clone is expanded.

len	v_gene	j_gene	abundance	d_gene	CDR3aa	CDR3nt
15	TRBV19	TRBJ2-5	NA	TRBD2	CASSERTSGRKTQYF	TGTGCCAGTAGTGAAAGGACTAGCGGGAGGAAGACCCAGTACTTC
13	TRBV20-1	TRBJ2-5	few	NA	CSARRQGLETQYF	TGCAGTGCTAGGCGTCAGGGGTTGGAGACCCAGTACTTC
15	TRBV3-1	TRBJ1-2	many	TRBD1	CASSPLRTGGYGYTF	TGTGCCAGCAGCCCACTCAGGACAGGGGGCTATGGCTACACCTTC
16	TRBV12-3/TRBV12-4	TRBJ2-1	few	NA	CASSLRSGSSYNEQFF	TGTGCCAGCAGTTTACGAAGCGGTAGCTCCTACAATGAGCAGTTCTTC
15	TRBV11-3	TRBJ2-2	few	NA	CASRDTPGGTGELFF	TGTGCCAGCAGAGATACACCTGGGGGCACCGGGGAGCTGTTTTTT
14	TRBV19	TRBJ2-1	few	NA	CASSIGPRRNEQFF	TGTGCCAGTAGTATTGGGCCCCGACGGAATGAGCAGTTCTTC
14	TRBV29-1	TRBJ1-1	few	NA	CSVALHPGNTEAFF	TGCAGCGTTGCGCTTCACCCAGGGAACACTGAAGCTTTCTTT
16	TRBV7-9	TRBJ2-5	few	TRBD2	CASTPQSSGFIGTQYF	TGTGCCAGCACCCCCCAAAGTAGCGGGTTTATTGGGACCCAGTACTTC
16	TRBV28	TRBJ2-7	medium-sized	TRBD1	CASSPSGTGGEDEQYF	TGTGCCAGCAGTCCCTCCGGGACAGGGGGAGAGGACGAGCAGTACTTC
14	TRBV14	TRBJ2-2	NA	NA	CASSQEILVGELFF	TGTGCCAGCAGCCAAGAGATCTTGGTTGGGGAGCTGTTTTTT
14	TRBV6-5	TRBJ2-3	few	NA	CASQGSESTDTQYF	TGTGCCAGCCAGGGGTCCGAAAGCACAGATACGCAGTATTTT
13	TRBV3-1	TRBJ2-7	NA	NA	CASSRNEGYEQYF	TGTGCCAGCAGCCGAAACGAAGGCTACGAGCAGTACTTC
18	TRBV6-2/TRBV6-3	TRBJ1-5	few	NA	CASSPGTNGLISNQPQHF	TGTGCCAGCAGCCCGGGCACAAACGGATTGATTAGCAATCAGCCCCAGCATTTT
13	TRBV6-5	TRBJ1-5	few	NA	CASSPQRGQPQHF	TGTGCCAGCAGCCCACAGCGAGGTCAGCCCCAGCATTTT
16	TRBV20-1	TRBJ2-2	few	TRBD1	CSARDPRQGNTGELFF	TGCAGTGCTAGAGACCCTAGACAGGGTAACACCGGGGAGCTGTTTTTT
17	TRBV4-1	TRBJ2-1	few	TRBD2	CASSRIAGGLSYNEQFF	TGCGCCAGCAGTCGCATAGCGGGAGGGCTTTCCTACAATGAGCAGTTCTTC
15	TRBV25-1	TRBJ2-1	NA	TRBD1	CASSEWGTGYSEQFF	TGTGCCAGCAGTGAATGGGGGACAGGATACTCTGAGCAGTTCTTC
14	TRBV6-5	TRBJ2-2	NA	NA	CASSEGSLTGELFF	TGTGCCAGCAGTGAGGGGAGCCTCACCGGGGAGCTGTTTTTT
16	TRBV19	TRBJ1-2	few	TRBD1	CASTPSDRRTNYGYTF	TGTGCCAGTACTCCATCGGACAGGCGAACTAACTATGGCTACACCTTC
13	TRBV2	TRBJ1-1	few	NA	CASSKNMNTEAFF	TGTGCCAGCAGCAAAAATATGAACACTGAAGCTTTCTTT
15	TRBV20-1	TRBJ2-5	few	TRBD2	CSVGTQRELSETQYF	TGCAGTGTTGGGACCCAGCGGGAGCTTTCAGAGACCCAGTACTTC
14	TRBV29-1	TRBJ2-3	NA	TRBD2	CSAGVAGSTDTQYF	TGCAGCGCGGGCGTAGCGGGGTCCACAGATACGCAGTATTTT
13	TRBV20-1	TRBJ1-1	few	NA	CSASSQPNTEAFF	TGCAGTGCTAGTAGTCAGCCGAACACTGAAGCTTTCTTT
13	TRBV7-2	TRBJ1-4	NA	NA	CASSLRTNEKLFF	TGTGCCAGCAGCTTAAGAACTAATGAAAAACTGTTTTTT
13	TRBV20-1	TRBJ2-1	few	NA	CSARAGWGSRAFF	TGCAGTGCTAGAGCCGGGTGGGGTAGCCGGGCGTTCTTC
14	TRBV7-9	TRBJ2-1	NA	TRBD1	CASSYRDRGHEQFF	TGTGCCAGCAGCTACCGGGACAGGGGTCATGAGCAGTTCTTC
13	TRBV27	TRBJ2-1	few	NA	CASSLSYDHFQFF	TGTGCCAGCAGTTTATCCTATGACCACTTTCAGTTCTTC
13	TRBV3-1	TRBJ1-1	NA	NA	CASSQGENTEAFF	TGTGCCAGCAGCCAAGGGGAGAACACTGAAGCTTTCTTT
15	TRBV3-1	TRBJ2-3	NA	TRBD2	CASSIGLAGTDTQYF	TGTGCCAGCAGCATCGGACTAGCGGGCACAGATACGCAGTATTTT
14	TRBV6-1	TRBJ2-7	NA	NA	CASSEAAQGSEQYF	TGTGCCAGCAGTGAAGCCGCGCAGGGTAGCGAGCAGTACTTC
15	TRBV4-1	TRBJ2-7	NA	NA	CASSRYRDTSYEQYF	TGCGCCAGCAGCCGTTACCGGGACACCTCCTACGAGCAGTACTTC
15	TRBV10-3	TRBJ2-7	few	TRBD2	CAISERTSGSYEQYF	TGTGCCATCAGTGAGCGGACTAGCGGGAGCTACGAGCAGTACTTC
12	TRBV5-1	TRBJ2-1	few	NA	CASSGDDNEQFF	TGCGCCAGCAGCGGGGACGACAATGAGCAGTTCTTC
13	TRBV27	TRBJ2-7	many	NA	CASSFLQSYEQYF	TGTGCCAGCAGTTTCCTCCAATCCTACGAGCAGTACTTC
13	TRBV7-2	TRBJ1-5	few	NA	CASSPGRHQPQHF	TGTGCCAGCAGCCCAGGGCGACACCAGCCCCAGCATTTT
15	TRBV7-2	TRBJ1-2	few	NA	CASSFDPQGNYGYTF	TGTGCCAGCAGCTTCGACCCACAGGGAAACTATGGCTACACCTTC
14	TRBV29-1	TRBJ1-5	NA	NA	CSVVTGHSNQPQHF	TGCAGCGTTGTCACAGGTCATAGCAATCAGCCCCAGCATTTT
13	TRBV19	TRBJ1-1	few	NA	CASSIPREIEAFF	TGTGCCAGTAGTATTCCAAGGGAAATTGAAGCTTTCTTT
11	TRBV6-1	TRBJ1-1	few	NA	CASSRVGEAFF	TGTGCCAGCAGCAGGGTCGGTGAAGCTTTCTTT
16	TRBV7-9	TRBJ2-5	many	TRBD2	CASNLPLAGAQETQYF	TGTGCCAGCAACTTACCCCTAGCGGGGGCCCAAGAGACCCAGTACTTC
17	TRBV4-1	TRBJ2-1	NA	TRBD2	CASSQLTSGSSYNEQFF	TGCGCCAGCAGCCAACTGACTAGCGGGAGCTCCTACAATGAGCAGTTCTTC
14	TRBV24-1	TRBJ1-3	NA	TRBD1	CATGDSSSGNTIYF	TGTGCCACCGGGGACAGCTCTTCTGGAAACACCATATATTTT
15	TRBV24-1	TRBJ2-7	NA	NA	CATSDHRAPYYEQYF	TGTGCCACCAGTGACCACAGGGCGCCCTACTACGAGCAGTACTTC
17	TRBV4-3	TRBJ2-1	NA	TRBD2	CASSPGLADYLYNEQFF	TGCGCCAGCAGCCCCGGACTAGCGGACTACCTCTACAATGAGCAGTTCTTC
14	TRBV6-1	TRBJ1-1	NA	TRBD1	CASRTDRGTAEAFF	TGTGCCAGCAGGACGGACAGGGGAACGGCTGAAGCTTTCTTT
11	TRBV3-1	TRBJ1-1	NA	NA	CASSQGVKAFF	TGTGCCAGCAGCCAAGGGGTTAAAGCTTTCTTT
13	TRBV20-1	TRBJ2-3	few	NA	CSARLVEERTQYF	TGCAGTGCTAGATTAGTAGAGGAACGAACGCAGTATTTT
16	TRBV6-5	TRBJ2-5	many	TRBD1	CASSGAFTGGQGTQYF	TGTGCCAGCTCAGGCGCCTTCACAGGGGGGCAAGGGACCCAGTACTTC
15	TRBV5-1	TRBJ1-5	NA	TRBD1	CASRAGQNSNQPQHF	TGCGCCAGCAGGGCGGGACAGAATAGCAATCAGCCCCAGCATTTT
14	TRBV19	TRBJ2-2	few	NA	CASSIGEPIGELFF	TGTGCCAGTAGTATCGGGGAACCCATCGGGGAGCTGTTTTTT
18	TRBV23-1	TRBJ1-5	many	NA	CASSQTHPGPVINQPQHF	TGCGCCAGCAGTCAAACCCACCCTGGACCGGTCATCAATCAGCCCCAGCATTTT
12	TRBV20-1	TRBJ2-3	NA	NA	CSATQGTDTQYF	TGCAGTGCCACTCAGGGTACAGATACGCAGTATTTT
15	TRBV6-2/TRBV6-3	TRBJ1-2	NA	NA	CASSYRASSNYGYTF	TGTGCCAGCAGTTACAGGGCATCGTCTAACTATGGCTACACCTTC
16	TRBV20-1	TRBJ2-7	NA	TRBD1	CSAKDRKDRGSYEQYF	TGCAGTGCCAAGGACCGCAAGGACAGGGGTTCCTACGAGCAGTACTTC
15	TRBV2	TRBJ2-7	few	NA	CASRERQVPSYEQYF	TGTGCCAGCAGGGAGCGACAGGTCCCATCCTACGAGCAGTACTTC
15	TRBV6-5	TRBJ2-1	many	NA	CASSLSGPAYNEQFF	TGTGCCAGCAGCCTTAGCGGACCGGCCTACAATGAGCAGTTCTTC
12	TRBV20-1	TRBJ1-3	many	NA	CSAIDRGNTIYF	TGCAGTGCTATCGACAGGGGAAACACCATATATTTT
13	TRBV12-3/TRBV12-4	TRBJ2-3	NA	NA	CVSRHSSTDTQYF	TGTGTCAGCAGACACTCTAGCACAGATACGCAGTATTTT
12	TRBV14	TRBJ1-3	NA	NA	CASSQSGNTIYF	TGTGCCAGCAGCCAATCTGGAAACACCATATATTTT
15	TRBV3-1	TRBJ2-5	few	NA	CASSQSDGTYGTQYF	TGTGCCAGCAGCCAATCGGACGGTACCTACGGGACCCAGTACTTC